This is a list of T cell receptor beta chains from one sample in a study of T cell repertoires in cytomegalovirus infection. TCRdb analysed the reads with MiXCR anew, one entry per CDR3 protein. The repertoire includes roughly 500,000 distinct CDR3 sequences, about 33% of them detected once, and about a sixth sits in the top ten. Which antigens these TCRs recognize remains unknown. Material: cultured PBMCs, obtained from culture after CMV antigen stimulation. Receptors were obtained from a human donor in good health (CMV status not recorded). Some clones in this sample may be carry-over from other donors' samples. CDR3s include the opening cysteine and the closing phenylalanine or tryptophan. A D gene is named only where the DNA matches it firmly. Size values are once, few and many counts, or a class for expanded clones, and some rows have none.

V gene	D gene	CDR3 length	J gene	clone size	CDR3 protein	CDR3 DNA
TRBV30	TRBD2	13	TRBJ2-1	.	CAWSQGLAGALFF	TGTGCCTGGAGTCAAGGACTAGCGGGTGCCCTGTTCTTC
TRBV7-9	.	14	TRBJ2-3	many	CASSLALSPDTQYF	TGTGCCAGCAGCTTAGCGTTGTCTCCAGATACGCAGTATTTT
TRBV6-2/TRBV6-3	.	16	TRBJ2-3	.	CASSRTMTDPRDTQYF	TGTGCCAGCAGTCGAACTATGACAGACCCACGAGATACGCAGTATTTT
TRBV20-1	TRBD2	14	TRBJ2-1	.	CSARGGGSYNEQFF	TGCAGTGCTAGAGGCGGCGGGAGCTACAATGAGCAGTTCTTC
TRBV11-2	.	16	TRBJ2-1	few	CASSLGPRVSYNEQFF	TGTGCCAGCAGCTTAGGTCCGAGGGTCTCCTACAATGAGCAGTTCTTC
TRBV19	.	15	TRBJ2-4	few	CATQSPGRTKNIQYF	TGTGCCACCCAGTCACCCGGGCGGACCAAAAACATTCAGTACTTC
TRBV7-2	.	15	TRBJ2-7	few	CASSSQGRDPYEQYF	TGTGCCAGCAGCTCACAGGGGCGGGACCCCTACGAGCAGTACTTC
TRBV7-2	TRBD2	15	TRBJ2-7	.	CASSPFSGTTYEQYF	TGTGCCAGCAGCCCCTTTAGCGGGACGACCTACGAGCAGTACTTC
TRBV6-1	TRBD2	12	TRBJ2-5	.	CASNAGVATQYF	TGTGCCAGCAACGCGGGGGTGGCGACCCAGTACTTC
TRBV20-1	TRBD1	14	TRBJ1-5	few	CSADGQGINQPQHF	TGCAGTGCTGACGGACAGGGGATTAATCAGCCCCAGCATTTT
TRBV28	.	15	TRBJ1-5	.	CASSFSPRGNQPQHF	TGTGCCAGCAGTTTTAGTCCGAGAGGCAATCAGCCCCAGCATTTT
TRBV10-3	.	14	TRBJ2-1	.	CAITNERPYNEQFF	TGTGCCATCACCAACGAGCGGCCGTACAATGAGCAGTTCTTC
TRBV25-1	.	14	TRBJ2-5	.	CASSELSGEETQYF	TGTGCCAGCAGTGAACTTTCGGGGGAAGAGACCCAGTACTTC
TRBV24-1	.	13	TRBJ1-2	.	CATSISGTYGYTF	TGTGCCACCAGTATTTCAGGGACCTATGGCTACACCTTC
TRBV12-3/TRBV12-4	.	13	TRBJ1-4	.	CASSLGYNEKLFF	TGTGCCAGCAGTTTGGGTTATAATGAAAAACTGTTTTTT
TRBV7-2	TRBD2	15	TRBJ2-5	.	CASSSGLAEQETQYF	TGTGCCAGCAGCTCCGGACTAGCGGAACAAGAGACCCAGTACTTC
TRBV29-1	TRBD1	16	TRBJ2-7	.	CSVEVTGQGMSYEQYF	TGCAGCGTTGAGGTAACGGGACAGGGAATGTCCTACGAGCAGTACTTC